Shown below are 20 T cell receptor beta chains from a single sample sequenced in a study of radiotherapy plus CTLA-4 blockade in lung cancer. Produced via immunoSEQ multiplex PCR; TCRdb's table is partial and in-frame only. The sample contains 50,000 or so clones, more than 70% of which appear only once. The specimen comprised peripheral blood, sampled from a patient treated with radiotherapy plus ipilimumab. The source of these receptors is a human donor with non-small cell lung cancer who had stable disease on radiotherapy plus ipilimumab.

The gene calls are TRBV18 and TRBJ1-1; no definite D call. CDR1 KGHSH and CDR2 LQKENI come from the germline V gene. The CDR3 has 15 amino acids. Trimming left V 3 bases short and J 2 bases short, with 13 bases between. The CDR3 DNA sequence: TGTGCCAGCTCACCCCGAGACGGGCCCAACACTGAAGCTTTCTTT. As protein: CASSPRDGPNTEAFF.

The genes are TRBV4-1 and TRBJ2-7, with D possibly matching TRBD1 (5 bases). From germline, CDR1 is MGHRA and CDR2 YSYEKL. Trimming took off 3 bases at V and 2 bases at J, with 8 bases between the two ends. The CDR3 has 13 amino acids. DNA for the CDR3: TGCGCCAGCAGCCAGGGCAGGGCCTACGAGCAGTACTTC. This gives the protein CASSQGRAYEQYF.

The chain combines TRBV25-1 with TRBJ1-2; D uncertain. Germline-derived CDR1 and CDR2 are MGHDK and SYGVNS. Trimming cost V 4 bases and J 6 bases, with 21 bases left between them. This CDR3 is built from 16 residues. The CDR3 DNA reads TGTGCCAGCAGTGGGGTAGGCGTCGGTACACTGAATGGCTACACCTTC. This gives the protein CASSGVGVGTLNGYTF.

CDR3 DNA sequence: TGTGCCAGCTCACCATCTTCCATCTACGAGCAGTACTTC. As protein: CASSPSSIYEQYF. The chain is built from TRBV18 and TRBJ2-7; D remains ambiguous. V was trimmed by 2 bases and J by 3 bases, leaving 8 bases between them. Germline V gene lookup returns CDR1 KGHSH and CDR2 LQKENI. This CDR3 spans 13 amino acids.

The chain recombines TRBV7-2 with TRBJ1-5, with 10 bases fitting TRBD1. Germline V lookup: CDR1 SGHTA, CDR2 FQGNSA. V lost 3 bases to trimming and J lost 6 bases; unmatched junction nucleotides: 5. The CDR3 extends over 15 amino acids. The CDR3 protein is CASSFRQGAGQPQHF. The CDR3 DNA sequence: TGTGCCAGCAGCTTTAGACAGGGGGCGGGTCAGCCCCAGCATTTT.

The J gene is TRBJ2-7, the V gene TRBV19, with a weak D call TRBD1 (6 bases). Germline V gene lookup returns CDR1 LNHDA and CDR2 SQIVND (reference sequence). V was cut by 4 bases and J by 4 bases, with 14 bases left in between. The CDR3 has 14 residues. CDR3 sequence: CASSSQGLIYEQYF. CDR3 coding DNA: TGTGCCAGTAGTAGTCAGGGGCTGATATACGAGCAGTACTTC.

This clone was counted a few times. This sequence joins TRBV4-1 and TRBJ2-1, with 10 nucleotides matching TRBD1. The CDR3 has 14 amino acids. Trimming removed 2 bases from V and 7 bases from J; junction bases left unmatched: 2. Germline V gene sequence: CDR1 MGHRA, CDR2 YSYEKL. CDR3 DNA: TGCGCCAGCAGCCAACGACAGGGGGCGAATGAGCAGTTCTTC. Amino acids: CASSQRQGANEQFF.

V gene TRBV10-1 combines with J gene TRBJ1-1; D not resolved. Germline values: CDR1 WNHNN, CDR2 SYGVQD (reference sequence). Deletions cut 6 bases from V and 6 bases from J, with 14 bases between. This CDR3 is built from 13 residues. CDR3 sequence reads: CASSPRGRSEAFF. The DNA of the CDR3 is TGCGCCAGCAGCCCACGGGGTCGATCTGAAGCTTTCTTT.

This clone was seen once. The DNA of the CDR3 is TGTGCCAGCAGCCCACAGGGGGGACAGCCCCAGCATTTT. It codes for CASSPQGGQPQHF. This chain joins TRBV7-6 and TRBJ1-5; TRBD1 matches 8 bases. The CDR3 runs to 13 residues. Germline lookup yields CDR1 SGHVS and CDR2 FNYEAQ. Germline trimming cut 5 bases from V and 7 bases from J; bases unmatched to any gene: 4.

The chain recombines TRBV21-1 with TRBJ2-1; the table assigns TRBD2, which was not confirmed against the DNA. TRBV21-1 is tagged as a pseudogene. This CDR3 has 15 amino acids. The CDR3 loop is CASSKRRSSYNEQFF. In DNA form, the CDR3 reads TGTGCCAGCAGCAAAAGACGGAGCTCCTACAATGAGCAGTTCTTC.

V and J are TRBV7-9 and TRBJ1-2; no clear D. Germline V lookup: CDR1 SEHNR, CDR2 FQNEAQ (reference sequence). This CDR3 is built from 14 residues. The V end was cut by 2 bases, the J end by 8 bases, with 15 bases between. CDR3 loop: CASSLSDPVRGYTF. CDR3 DNA: TGTGCCAGCAGCTTATCTGACCCGGTGAGGGGCTACACCTTC.

This chain connects TRBV27 to TRBJ2-1; D might be TRBD2 (6 bases). Germline V gives CDR1 MNHEY, CDR2 SMNVEV (reference sequence). Trimming pared 5 bases from V and 3 bases from J, leaving 14 bases between. The CDR3 runs to 15 residues. CDR3 region: CASSSSGGIYNEQFF. The CDR3 nucleotides read TGTGCCAGCAGTAGCTCCGGGGGAATCTACAATGAGCAGTTCTTC.

The chain combines TRBV27 with TRBJ1-5; TRBD1 aligns across 7 bases. With V trimmed by 6 bases and J by 5 bases, 1 base remained unmatched. The CDR3 is made up of 12 amino acids. In germline, CDR1 is MNHEY, CDR2 SMNVEV (reference sequence). CDR3 residues: CASRTGYQPQHF. CDR3 nucleotide sequence: TGTGCCAGCAGGACAGGGTATCAGCCCCAGCATTTT.

In this sample, this clone turned up once. The chain links TRBV2 to TRBJ1-5; D is unclear. Trimming shortened V by 6 bases and J by 0 bases, and 6 bases separated the two germline ends. This CDR3 spans 13 amino acids. In germline, CDR1 is SNHLY, CDR2 FYNNEI. CDR3 DNA sequence: TGTGCCAGCAGAACATATAGCAATCAGCCCCAGCATTTT. As protein: CASRTYSNQPQHF.

V is TRBV30 and J is TRBJ2-6; no firm D call. Germline lookup yields CDR1 GTSNPN and CDR2 SVGIG (reference sequence). Trimming removed 5 bases at V and 4 bases at J, with 6 bases between. CDR3 length equals 12 residues. The chain's CDR3 is CAWLSGANVLTF. The DNA of the CDR3 is TGTGCCTGGTTATCAGGGGCCAACGTCCTGACTTTC.

The gene calls are TRBV7-9 and TRBJ2-5, with no clear D. The CDR3 runs 14 residues. Trimming stripped 1 base from V and 3 bases from J, with 9 bases between. In germline, CDR1 is SEHNR, CDR2 FQNEAQ (reference sequence). The CDR3: CASSLVQIEETQYF. As DNA, the CDR3 is TGTGCCAGCAGCTTAGTACAGATCGAAGAGACCCAGTACTTC.

This clone appeared a few times. This chain joins TRBV7-9 and TRBJ1-5; 9 bases are shared with TRBD1. Germline CDR1 reads SEHNR; CDR2 reads FQNEAQ (reference sequence). J gave up 2 bases and V 5 bases, and 4 bases lay outside the gene matches. The CDR3 consists of 15 residues. CDR3 sequence (DNA): TGTGCCAGCAGCATGACAGGGGGACGCAATCAGCCCCAGCATTTT. It yields the protein CASSMTGGRNQPQHF.

This clone was detected once. This rearrangement joins TRBV7-9 to TRBJ1-1; D unclear. The CDR3 is 13 amino acids. Per germline, CDR1 SEHNR and CDR2 FQNEAQ (reference sequence). V lost 5 bases and J lost 10, with 17 bases in between. As DNA, the CDR3 is TGTGCCAGCAGCCCTCCCCCGGCGGGTGTAGCTTTCTTT. Its protein product is CASSPPPAGVAFF.

The chain recombines TRBV30 with TRBJ2-4; D is uncertain. Deletions cut 2 bases from V and 6 bases from J, with 11 bases between. In germline, CDR1 is GTSNPN, CDR2 SVGIG (reference sequence). There are 13 residues in the CDR3. CDR3 sequence reads: CAWSLGISNIQYF. The DNA for the CDR3 is TGTGCCTGGAGTTTAGGGATTTCAAACATTCAGTACTTC. Supplemented by reference TRBV30 and TRBJ2-4, the full variable domain reads SQTIHQWPATLVQPVGSPLSLECTVEGTSNPNLYWYRQAAGRGLQLLFYSVGIGQISSEVPQNLSASRPQDRQFILSSKKLLLSDSGFYLCAWSLGISNIQYFGAGTRLSVL.

This sequence joins TRBV6-1 and TRBJ2-1, with 8 nucleotides matching TRBD1. The CDR3 runs 15 residues. Germline V CDR1 and CDR2: MNHNS, SASEGT. J gave up 5 bases and V 5 bases, and 8 bases lay outside the gene matches. CDR3 sequence (DNA): TGTGCCAGCAGTTCTGGACAGGGCCAGGACAATGAGCAGTTCTTC. It specifies CASSSGQGQDNEQFF.